The clone carrying this TCR beta chain showed up many times. Its specificity is unknown. Libraries from naive CD8 cells were generated from roughly 18,000 to 920,000 sorted cells (with 10%, 30% or 50% RNA). This entry comes from a study of molecular identifiers for immune sequencing clone quantification. Overall study findings and caveats: Identical TCR molecules sharing a barcode could underestimate highly expanded clone sizes.

In preparing bulk TCR libraries, previously described methods and listed TCR primers were used. MiXCR was run by TCRdb on the PCR reads, yielding one entry per CDR3 protein. The sample has roughly 320,000 distinct CDR3 sequences, about a quarter seen once; the top ten hold roughly 0.7%. Input material: naive CD8+ T cells from blood, with Jurkat cell RNA spiked in. Subset defined: FACS-sorted CD8+CD4-CCR7+CD45RA+ naive T cells. The receptor's source is a human donor in good health. Some libraries in this study had Jurkat cell RNA spiked in.

The CDR3 loop reads CASSASGVTDTQYF. In DNA form, the CDR3 reads TGTGCCAGCAGCGCAAGCGGGGTCACAGATACGCAGTATTTT. This chain uses TRBV9 with TRBJ2-3; 7 positions agree with TRBD2. V gave up 3 bases and J gave up 2 bases; unmatched junction bases: 3. CDR1 and CDR2 (germline): SGDLS, YYNGEE. CDR3 length equals 14 residues.